A selection of T cell receptor beta chains follows, all from one sample in a study of cytomegalovirus exposure and HLA in healthy donors. Only in-frame clones appear in the TCRdb table, and some are missing; sequencing was by immunoSEQ multiplex PCR. Of under 150,000 clones in the sample, less than 90% were seen once. The sequencing input was PBMCs. The source of these receptors is a boy aged 2 to 10 in good health and CMV-seronegative. Both conserved end residues are part of each CDR3. A D gene is named only where the DNA matches it firmly. Clone size is stated in some rows and not others, as once, few, many or a class when expanded.

d_gene	v_gene	j_gene	abundance	CDR3aa	CDR3nt
-	TRBV6-1	TRBJ2-7	-	CASTTDRGLAYEQYF	TGTGCCAGCACTACGGACAGAGGATTAGCCTACGAGCAGTACTTC
TRBD1	TRBV13	TRBJ1-6	-	CASSHRGAGTEQNSPLHF	TGTGCCAGCAGCCATAGGGGGGCTGGGACAGAACAAAATTCACCCCTCCACTTT
-	TRBV10-1	TRBJ2-7	-	CASSEQTGRLPYEQYF	TGCGCCAGCAGTGAGCAGACAGGACGTCTCCCCTACGAGCAGTACTTC
-	TRBV10-2	TRBJ1-3	-	CASSVGTGPGSGNTIYF	TGCGCCAGCAGTGTAGGCACAGGGCCGGGCTCTGGAAACACCATATATTTT
-	TRBV12-5	TRBJ2-2	once	CASGHGTGELFF	TGTGCTAGTGGTCACGGCACCGGGGAGCTGTTTTTT
TRBD1	TRBV19	TRBJ1-2	-	CASSRGQEVNYGYTF	TGTGCCAGTAGTAGAGGACAGGAGGTCAACTATGGCTACACCTTC
TRBD1	TRBV11-2	TRBJ2-7	-	CASSPPGQGYEQYF	TGTGCCAGCAGCCCGCCGGGACAGGGTTACGAGCAGTACTTC
-	TRBV29-1	TRBJ2-1	-	CSAPYGYNEQFF	TGCAGCGCGCCGTACGGCTACAATGAGCAGTTCTTC
-	TRBV19	TRBJ1-5	-	CASNTGIGQPQHF	TGTGCCAGTAATACAGGGATTGGACAGCCCCAGCATTTT
-	TRBV28	TRBJ2-7	-	CASSEEFYEQYF	TGTGCCAGCAGTGAGGAATTCTACGAGCAGTACTTC
-	TRBV28	TRBJ2-7	-	CASSPQYEQYF	TGTGCCAGCAGTCCCCAATACGAGCAGTACTTC
TRBD2	TRBV4-2	TRBJ2-1	few	CASSLGTSNEQFF	TGTGCCAGCAGCCTTGGGACTAGCAATGAGCAGTTCTTC
TRBD2	TRBV11-2	TRBJ2-1	-	CASSPTGGTSSREQFF	TGTGCCAGCAGCCCCACAGGCGGGACTAGTTCGCGGGAGCAGTTCTTC
-	TRBV7-9	TRBJ1-6	-	CASSPGGSPLHF	TGTGCCAGCAGCCCCGGAGGTTCACCCCTCCACTTT
-	TRBV9	TRBJ1-4	-	CASSVGGEGAGREKLFF	TGTGCCAGCAGCGTAGGAGGCGAGGGAGCCGGTCGGGAAAAACTGTTTTTT
TRBD1	TRBV28	TRBJ2-4	-	CASSFTGGSRNIQYF	TGTGCCAGCAGTTTCACAGGGGGCTCGAGAAACATTCAGTACTTC
TRBD1	TRBV5-6	TRBJ1-2	-	CASSLGQGGSDYGYTF	TGTGCCAGCAGCTTGGGACAGGGGGGATCGGACTATGGCTACACCTTC
-	TRBV29-1	TRBJ2-1	-	CSVDHASADYNEQFF	TGCAGCGTTGATCACGCTAGCGCAGACTACAATGAGCAGTTCTTC
-	TRBV6-6	TRBJ1-2	-	CASVDPGGSGYTF	TGTGCCAGCGTAGATCCGGGGGGGAGTGGCTACACCTTC
-	TRBV5-1	TRBJ2-2	few	CASSLEGHHTGELFF	TGCGCCAGCAGCTTGGAAGGACACCACACCGGGGAGCTGTTTTTT
-	TRBV9	TRBJ2-2	-	CASSVVRLGEAGELFF	TGTGCCAGCAGCGTAGTTAGGTTGGGGGAGGCCGGGGAGCTGTTTTTT
-	TRBV7-6	TRBJ2-1	-	CASSLRGEQFF	TGTGCCAGCAGCTTAAGGGGGGAGCAGTTCTTC
-	TRBV4-3	TRBJ2-5	-	CASSQEGGSETQYF	TGCGCCAGCAGCCAAGAGGGGGGATCGGAGACCCAGTACTTC
-	TRBV10-3	TRBJ1-2	-	CAISAPERPEDYGYTF	TGTGCCATCAGTGCCCCCGAAAGACCTGAGGACTATGGCTACACCTTC
TRBD2	TRBV6-1	TRBJ2-3	-	CASVGLAGDPDTQYF	TGTGCCAGCGTGGGACTAGCGGGGGATCCAGATACGCAGTATTTT
TRBD1	TRBV6-1	TRBJ1-1	once	CASRVGGSFDTEAFF	TGTGCCAGCAGGGTAGGGGGCTCGTTCGACACTGAAGCTTTCTTT
TRBD1	TRBV7-9	TRBJ2-7	many	CASSSGTGTVEQYF	TGTGCCAGCAGCTCCGGGACAGGGACAGTCGAGCAGTACTTC